A selection of T cell receptor beta chains follows, all from one sample in a study of CD8 T cells in ankylosing spondylitis. One entry per CDR3 protein, called by TCRdb with MiXCR from the 5' RACE reads. The sample consists of 670,000 or so distinct CDR3 sequences, roughly 19% of them appearing once. Material: blood, either unsorted or a sorted T cell fraction (not recorded which). The receptors shown here come from a male donor with ankylosing spondylitis. Each CDR3 is given with its conserved first and last residue. The order of the fields is J gene, clone size, V gene, D gene, CDR3 protein, CDR3 DNA. D genes are given only for firm matches. Clone size is given for some rows only: seen once, a few or many times, or a class if the clone is expanded.

>TRBJ1-3|NA|TRBV9|NA
CASSVGGGTGNTIYF
TGTGCCAGCAGCGTAGGAGGGGGGACCGGCAACACCATATATTTT
>TRBJ1-4|few|TRBV12-3/TRBV12-4|NA
CASIPGQGPTNEKLFF
TGTGCCAGCATCCCGGGGCAGGGCCCAACTAATGAAAAACTGTTTTTT
>TRBJ1-5|few|TRBV12-3/TRBV12-4|NA
CASRGGSARNQPQHF
TGTGCCAGCAGAGGGGGATCGGCACGCAATCAGCCCCAGCATTTT
>TRBJ2-1|many|TRBV20-1|TRBD2
CSAPSSGSIQLNEQFF
TGCAGTGCTCCCTCTAGCGGGAGTATCCAATTAAATGAGCAGTTCTTC
>TRBJ2-1|few|TRBV11-1|NA
CASSPPRSSGTTYNEQFF
TGTGCCAGCAGCCCCCCTCGTTCGTCGGGGACCACCTACAATGAGCAGTTCTTC
>TRBJ2-7|few|TRBV29-1|TRBD2
CSVSSELAGWEQYF
TGCAGCGTAAGCAGCGAACTAGCGGGATGGGAGCAGTACTTC
>TRBJ2-2|NA|TRBV3-1|NA
CASSASGWTGELFF
TGTGCCAGCAGCGCCAGCGGTTGGACCGGGGAGCTGTTTTTT
>TRBJ2-1|few|TRBV4-2|NA
CASSQGVLNEQFF
TGTGCCAGCAGCCAAGGCGTCCTCAATGAGCAGTTCTTC
>TRBJ2-7|few|TRBV29-1|TRBD2
CSAEAGESYEQYF
TGCAGCGCCGAGGCGGGAGAGTCCTACGAGCAGTACTTC
>TRBJ2-1|NA|TRBV20-1|TRBD2
CSAREESGGLAGVSAYNEQFF
TGCAGTGCTAGAGAGGAAAGTGGGGGACTAGCGGGAGTAAGCGCGTACAATGAGCAGTTCTTC
>TRBJ1-3|few|TRBV9|NA
CASSVYENTIYF
TGTGCCAGCAGCGTATATGAAAACACCATATATTTT
>TRBJ2-3|many|TRBV7-2|NA
CASSLMADTQYF
TGTGCCAGCAGCTTAATGGCGGATACGCAGTATTTT
>TRBJ1-2|many|TRBV12-3/TRBV12-4|NA
CASSLASTGYGYTF
TGTGCCAGCAGTTTAGCATCGACTGGCTATGGCTACACCTTC
>TRBJ1-5|NA|TRBV15|NA
CATSRDVGFNQPQHF
TGTGCCACCAGCAGAGATGTAGGGTTCAATCAGCCCCAGCATTTT
>TRBJ1-5|few|TRBV5-6|TRBD1
CASSTQGGPQHF
TGTGCCAGCAGCACCCAGGGGGGGCCCCAGCATTTT
>TRBJ2-7|NA|TRBV3-1|NA
CASSPSGHEQYF
TGTGCCAGCAGCCCCTCCGGACACGAGCAGTACTTC
>TRBJ2-7|few|TRBV7-2|TRBD1
CASSFGTAKYEQYF
TGTGCCAGCAGCTTTGGGACAGCGAAATACGAGCAGTACTTC
>TRBJ2-3|few|TRBV3-1|NA
CASSQDAAASTDTQYF
TGTGCCAGCAGCCAAGATGCTGCCGCCAGCACAGATACGCAGTATTTT
>TRBJ1-2|few|TRBV3-1|NA
CASSQFWKGYGYTF
TGTGCCAGCAGCCAGTTTTGGAAGGGCTATGGCTACACCTTC
>TRBJ2-5|many|TRBV24-1|TRBD1
CATSDPKSGTGWSGSETQYF
TGTGCCACCAGTGACCCCAAATCCGGGACAGGTTGGTCTGGATCGGAGACCCAGTACTTC
>TRBJ1-1|NA|TRBV4-3|TRBD1
CASSQEDRTEAFF
TGCGCCAGCAGCCAAGAGGACAGGACCGAAGCTTTCTTT
>TRBJ2-7|NA|TRBV10-3|NA
CAISDVGQSYEQYF
TGTGCCATCAGTGATGTCGGACAGTCCTACGAGCAGTACTTC
>TRBJ2-7|NA|TRBV5-1|NA
CASSLASPRDLAVGSYEQYF
TGCGCCAGCAGCTTGGCTTCCCCTCGGGACTTAGCAGTAGGGTCCTACGAGCAGTACTTC
>TRBJ2-2|NA|TRBV30|NA
CAWSDMTGELFF
TGTGCCTGGAGTGACATGACCGGGGAGCTGTTTTTT